A single T cell receptor (beta chain) is shown here with its context. Its specificity is unknown. The sample belongs to a study of cytomegalovirus exposure and HLA in healthy donors. Overall study: The approximately 710 first-cohort repertoires and the 95 to 150 validation repertoires shared the same platform, a later analysis reported. Study results and caveats: TCR beta chains numbering more than 150 were designated cytomegalovirus-associated. TCR sequences were mostly rare, though some public TCRs occurred in many donors.

The assay was immunoSEQ multiplex PCR, and TCRdb's table has in-frame clones only and misses some. This table holds more than 120,000 clones, around nine tenths found once. The V gene end was trimmed by 5 bases and the J gene end by 8 bases; junction bases not matched to a gene: 3. Germline assignment: CDR1 DFQATT and CDR2 SNEGSKA (reference sequence). The CDR3 has 11 amino acids. This sequence joins TRBV20-1 and TRBJ1-1; 9 bases map to TRBD1. Sequencing was performed on PBMCs. The source is a man aged 18 to 30 in good health and CMV-seropositive. The CDR3: CSAPDRGEAFF. The DNA for the CDR3 is TGCAGTGCTCCGGACAGGGGCGAAGCTTTCTTT.